A selection of T cell receptor beta chains follows, all from one sample in a study of T cell repertoires and Cas9 in healthy adults. Some clones are missing from TCRdb's copy, which holds only in-frame ones; the method was immunoSEQ multiplex PCR. The profile shows approximately 16,000 clones, under 90% of them singletons. Sequenced input: Tregs (CD4+, CD25+, CD127-, CD137-, CD154-) from PBMCs; culture status not recorded. Receptor source: a human donor in good health. CDR3s include the opening cysteine and the closing phenylalanine or tryptophan. A D gene is named only where the DNA matches it firmly. Size is stated for part of the rows, as once, few or many counts, or as a class when the clone is expanded.

clone_size d_call j_call v_call cdr3_aa cdr3_nt
NA TRBD1 TRBJ2-5 TRBV7-7 CASSSYPRAGGSETQYF TGTGCCAGCAGCTCCTACCCTAGGGCAGGGGGCAGTGAGACCCAGTACTTC
NA TRBD1 TRBJ2-7 TRBV5-6 CASTTPGDRHSYEQYF TGTGCCAGCACCACCCCCGGGGACAGGCACTCCTACGAGCAGTACTTC
NA NA TRBJ2-1 TRBV27 CASTPWRPTRGEQFF TGTGCCAGCACCCCGTGGCGGCCCACGAGGGGTGAGCAGTTCTTC
few NA TRBJ2-5 TRBV10-3 CAISASGTKETQYF TGTGCCATCAGTGCTTCAGGGACAAAAGAGACCCAGTACTTC
NA NA TRBJ2-7 TRBV4-1 CASSQVASYEQYF TGCGCCAGCAGCCAAGTTGCCTCCTACGAGCAGTACTTC
once NA TRBJ2-3 TRBV4-1 CASSLTTDTQYF TGCGCCAGCAGCCTTACCACAGATACGCAGTATTTT
NA NA TRBJ2-1 TRBV5-5 CASSLYQGTRNEQFF TGTGCCAGCAGCTTGTACCAGGGGACGAGGAATGAGCAGTTCTTC
NA NA TRBJ2-5 TRBV9 CASSVAELIQETQYF TGTGCCAGCAGCGTAGCTGAACTAATACAAGAGACCCAGTACTTC
NA NA TRBJ1-6 TRBV6-5 CASSLVGRGSPLHF TGTGCCAGCAGCCTCGTTGGACGCGGTTCACCCCTCCACTTT
NA TRBD1 TRBJ2-1 TRBV5-6 CASSLATGTGKSNEQFF TGTGCCAGCAGCTTGGCCACCGGGACAGGGAAGAGCAATGAGCAGTTCTTC
NA TRBD2 TRBJ2-5 TRBV10-3 CASRGEREQYF TGTGCCTCTCGGGGGGAAAGGGAGCAGTACTTC
once NA TRBJ1-1 TRBV5-1 CASSLLSGLHTEAFF TGCGCCAGCAGTTTACTTTCGGGGCTGCACACTGAAGCTTTCTTT
NA TRBD1 TRBJ2-7 TRBV13 CASSGPGQETYEQYF TGTGCCAGCAGCGGCCCGGGACAGGAGACCTACGAGCAGTACTTC
NA NA TRBJ1-1 TRBV19 CASSIDPTRAFF TGTGCCAGTAGTATAGACCCCACAAGAGCTTTCTTT
NA TRBD1 TRBJ2-4 TRBV5-1 CASSLVWQGAGNIQYF TGCGCCAGCAGCTTGGTTTGGCAGGGGGCGGGAAACATTCAGTACTTC
NA NA TRBJ2-3 TRBV6-5 CASSYGPNTDTQYF TGTGCCAGCAGTTACGGGCCGAACACAGATACGCAGTATTTT